These 23 T cell receptor beta chains were sequenced from one sample in a study of blood T cell repertoires in COVID-19. TCRdb keeps only in-frame clones here, not all; method: immunoSEQ multiplex PCR. The table records about 230,000 clones, around four fifths of them present only once. Sequencing was performed on peripheral blood. The receptors shown here come from a woman in her sixties or seventies with active or convalescent COVID-19.

This chain links TRBV5-1 with TRBJ2-3; 12 nucleotides align to TRBD2. Germline loops: CDR1 SGHRS, CDR2 YFSETQ. The CDR3 is made up of 16 amino acids. V lost 4 bases and J lost 2; bases outside the gene matches: 5. CDR3 loop: CASSARTSGTTDTQYF. CDR3 sequence (DNA): TGCGCCAGCAGCGCGCGGACTAGCGGGACCACAGATACGCAGTATTTT. Full variable domain (rest looked up from reference TRBV5-1 and TRBJ2-3): KAGVTQTPRYLIKTRGQQVTLSCSPISGHRSVSWYQQTPGQGLQFLFEYFSETQRNKGNFPGRFSGRQFSNSRSEMNVSTLELGDSALYLCASSARTSGTTDTQYFGPGTRLTVL.

This clone came up a few times. This CDR3 reads CAWSADRVGGQPQHF. CDR3 nucleotides: TGTGCCTGGAGTGCCGACAGGGTGGGAGGTCAGCCCCAGCATTTT. The chain joins TRBV30 to TRBJ1-5; 7 bases agree with TRBD1. The germline CDR1 and CDR2 sequences are GTSNPN and SVGIG (reference sequence). V dropped 1 base and J dropped 6; count of bases not matched to a gene: 9. This CDR3 is 15 amino acids long. Full variable domain (outside the CDR3, taken from reference TRBV30 and TRBJ1-5): SQTIHQWPATLVQPVGSPLSLECTVEGTSNPNLYWYRQAAGRGLQLLFYSVGIGQISSEVPQNLSASRPQDRQFILSSKKLLLSDSGFYLCAWSADRVGGQPQHFGDGTRLSIL.

This clone was observed a few times. CDR3 DNA: TGCACCAGCAGCCACAAAGCGGACAGGCCGGTCTTATTGTGGTCCAATTCACCCCTCCACTTT. Protein product: CTSSHKADRPVLLWSNSPLHF. The genes are TRBV1 and TRBJ1-6; TRBD1 is taken as the D call from the table, unchecked against the DNA. TRBV1 constitutes a pseudogene. The CDR3 runs 21 residues.

The rearrangement joins TRBV5-1 to TRBJ2-1; 9 positions match TRBD2. The CDR3 covers 16 residues. Trimming took 0 bases from V and 0 from J; bases not matched to a gene: 1. The germline V gene has CDR1 SGHRS and CDR2 YFSETQ. This chain's CDR3 is CASSLGGRASYNEQFF. Written as DNA, the CDR3 is TGCGCCAGCAGCTTGGGCGGGAGGGCCTCCTACAATGAGCAGTTCTTC.

The V and J genes are TRBV28 and TRBJ1-5; 7 bases match TRBD1. V lost 5 bases, J lost 7 bases, and 8 bases stayed unmatched. Germline V gives CDR1 MDHEN, CDR2 SYDVKM. The CDR3 loop spans 14 amino acids. For the CDR3, the DNA is TGTGCCAGCAGTCCCCTCGACAGGGAACAGCCCCAGCATTTT. Translation: CASSPLDREQPQHF.

This chain connects TRBV19 to TRBJ2-1; 9 bases line up with TRBD1. The CDR3 loop spans 16 amino acids. J lost 6 bases, V lost 4 bases, and 10 bases had no gene match. Germline V gives CDR1 LNHDA, CDR2 SQIVND (reference sequence). CDR3 in amino acids: CASSTPGTGLFNEQFF. The CDR3 DNA is TGTGCCAGTAGTACCCCCGGGACAGGGCTTTTCAATGAGCAGTTCTTC. The entire variable domain, with the rest obtained from reference TRBV19 and TRBJ2-1, is as follows: DGGITQSPKYLFRKEGQNVTLSCEQNLNHDAMYWYRQDPGQGLRLIYYSQIVNDFQKGDIAEGYSVSREKKESFPLTVTSAQKNPTAFYLCASSTPGTGLFNEQFFGPGTRLTVL.

The chain employs TRBV5-1 and TRBJ1-3, with 9 bases aligning to TRBD1. This CDR3 is built from 15 residues. CDR1 is SGHRS, CDR2 YFSETQ, per germline. Losses at the gene ends were 4 bases for V and 3 bases for J; bases not matched to a gene: 5. The CDR3 DNA sequence: TGCGCCAGCAGCCTGAGACAGGGGGGTGGAAACACCATATATTTT. It yields the protein CASSLRQGGGNTIYF.

CDR3 bases: TGTGCCAGCATCTCCAGGGGGCTGCTCTACACCTTC. Its protein is CASISRGLLYTF. The chain couples TRBV5-6 to TRBJ1-2; 8 nucleotides match TRBD1. This CDR3 contains 12 residues. In germline, CDR1 is SGHDT, CDR2 YYEEEE. The ends lost 6 bases at V and 10 bases at J; junction bases unmatched: 8.

The V call is TRBV6-5, the J call TRBJ1-3; 8 bases align to TRBD1. With 8 bases clipped from V and 1 base from J, the junction kept 1 base outside the gene matches. The length of the CDR3 is 13 residues. Looked up from germline, CDR1 is MNHEY and CDR2 is SVGAGI. The CDR3 loop is CASGTGSGNTIYF. CDR3 coding DNA: TGTGCCAGCGGGACAGGATCTGGAAACACCATATATTTT.

The chain employs TRBV11-2 and TRBJ1-2; D is unresolved. Germline values: CDR1 SGHAT, CDR2 FQNNGV. CDR3 length: 13 residues. V was trimmed by 7 bases and J by 4 bases, leaving 13 bases between them. The CDR3 DNA reads TGTGCCAGCAACCTGCAGGCGTTCTATGGCTACACCTTC. Translating gives CASNLQAFYGYTF.

The rearrangement links TRBV10-3 to TRBJ1-5; the match to TRBD1 covers 11 bases. Unmatched junction bases numbered 3, after V lost 10 bases and J lost 1 base. Germline CDR1 ENHRY, CDR2 SYGVKD. The CDR3 has 14 amino acids. Here the CDR3 reads CATWDRGSNQPQHF. In nucleotides, the CDR3 is TGTGCCACCTGGGACAGGGGGAGCAATCAGCCCCAGCATTTT.

This clone was recorded once. This chain links TRBV10-1 with TRBJ2-1; D perhaps matches TRBD1 (6 bases). V was shortened by 4 bases and J by 1 base, with 20 bases between the two germline ends. Germline V gene data show CDR1 as WNHNN and CDR2 as SYGVQD (reference sequence). The CDR3 sequence is 18 residues long. CDR3 in amino acids: CASSVGGWGLFSYNEQFF. CDR3 sequence (DNA): TGCGCCAGCAGTGTAGGCGGCTGGGGGCTCTTTTCCTACAATGAGCAGTTCTTC.

The chain recombines TRBV7-4 with TRBJ1-5; tentatively, D is TRBD1 (5 bases). Germline CDR1 is SGHVT and CDR2 is SQSDAQ. There are 17 residues in the CDR3. Trimming took 1 base from V and 3 from J, leaving 16 bases between them. CDR3 residues: CASSLGAGVLVNQPQHF. The CDR3 nucleotides read TGTGCCAGCAGCTTAGGAGCGGGGGTCCTAGTCAATCAGCCCCAGCATTTT.

The chain joins TRBV29-1 to TRBJ1-2; 8 bases are shared with TRBD1. CDR3 length: 16 residues. Germline lookup yields CDR1 SQVTM and CDR2 ANQGSEA. V dropped 0 bases and J dropped 8; count of bases not matched to a gene: 14. For the CDR3, the DNA is TGCAGCGTTGAAGAATTGGGTATAGGACAGGGCGGAGGCTACACCTTC. It translates to CSVEELGIGQGGGYTF.

The V gene is TRBV3-1 (or the pseudogene TRBV3-2), the J gene TRBJ1-2; TRBD1 agrees at 8 bases. Per the germline V gene, CDR1 is LGHDT and CDR2 is YNNKEL (reference sequence). The length of the CDR3 is 14 residues. Trimming removed 5 bases from V and 3 bases from J; junction bases left unmatched: 5. The CDR3: CASSAQGADYGYTF. The CDR3 region has the DNA TGTGCCAGCAGCGCCCAGGGGGCGGACTATGGCTACACCTTC.

The rearrangement joins TRBV9 to TRBJ1-1, with D tentatively TRBD1 (5 bases). From germline, CDR1 is SGDLS and CDR2 YYNGEE. Deletions cut 0 bases from V and 0 bases from J, with 9 bases between. The CDR3 length is 15 residues. The CDR3 DNA is TGTGCCAGCAGCGTAGGGGGCAGCTTGAACACTGAAGCTTTCTTT. It codes for CASSVGGSLNTEAFF.

The rearrangement joins TRBV6-6 to TRBJ1-2; the match to TRBD1 covers 8 bases. V gave up 2 bases and J gave up 8 bases; unmatched junction bases: 10. The length of the CDR3 is 15 residues. Looked up from germline, CDR1 is MNHNY and CDR2 is SVGAGI (reference sequence). The CDR3 region has the DNA TGTGCCAGCAGTTACCTCGGGGACAGGCGGGGGGGCTACACCTTC. As protein: CASSYLGDRRGGYTF.

The genes are TRBV19 and TRBJ2-3, with 10 nucleotides matching TRBD1. CDR1 is LNHDA and CDR2 is SQIVND in the germline V gene (reference sequence). The CDR3 extends over 17 amino acids. Trimming took 5 bases from V and 3 from J; bases not matched to a gene: 11. DNA of the CDR3: TGTGCCAGTAGTTCCGACAGACAGGGGGCGTTTACAGATACGCAGTATTTT. Its protein is CASSSDRQGAFTDTQYF.

The CDR3 DNA sequence: TGTGCCAGCAGCCAGGGGACAGGGTCCTCCTACGAGCAGTACTTC. Translation: CASSQGTGSSYEQYF. This chain uses TRBV5-6 with TRBJ2-7; 9 nucleotides match TRBD1. Germline V gene data show CDR1 as SGHDT and CDR2 as YYEEEE. The CDR3 sequence is 15 residues long. The ends lost 4 bases at V and 0 bases at J; junction bases unmatched: 5.

The chain recombines TRBV5-1 with TRBJ2-1, with 7 bases lining up with TRBD2. Unmatched junction bases numbered 5, after V lost 4 bases and J lost 10 bases. CDR1 and CDR2 from the germline V gene are SGHRS and YFSETQ. CDR3 size: 12 residues. CDR3: CASSLSGTEQFF. Here the CDR3 DNA reads TGCGCCAGCAGCCTAAGCGGGACCGAGCAGTTCTTC.

V is TRBV7-9 and J is TRBJ2-1; no reliable D call. V was trimmed by 4 bases and J by 7 bases, leaving 11 bases between them. In germline, CDR1 is SEHNR, CDR2 FQNEAQ (reference sequence). CDR3 size: 13 residues. In DNA, the CDR3 is TGTGCCAGCAGCTCAGAAGGAGCAAATGAGCAGTTCTTC. Translating gives CASSSEGANEQFF.

The rearrangement uses TRBV5-4 and TRBJ2-7; 8 bases are a match to TRBD1. Germline V lookup: CDR1 SGHNT, CDR2 YYREEE (reference sequence). This CDR3 has 16 residues. V lost 4 bases and J lost 0; bases outside the gene matches: 9. This chain's CDR3 is CASSPGQATSSYEQYF. CDR3 DNA sequence: TGTGCCAGCAGCCCGGGACAGGCAACCAGCTCCTACGAGCAGTACTTC.

The count of this clone is one. The J gene is TRBJ2-7, the V gene TRBV5-1; a weak D match, TRBD2 (6 bases). V was cut by 4 bases and J by 3 bases, with 8 bases left in between. This CDR3 region has 12 residues. Per germline, CDR1 SGHRS and CDR2 YFSETQ. This CDR3 is CASSQGLYEQYF. The CDR3 DNA follows: TGCGCCAGCAGCCAGGGACTCTACGAGCAGTACTTC.